The clone carrying this T cell receptor (beta chain) was observed a handful of times. Germline V gene lookup returns CDR1 SGHTA and CDR2 FQGNSA. V shed 4 bases and J shed 8 bases, with 14 bases lying between them. CDR3 length equals 13 residues. The sample comes from a study of blood T cell repertoires in COVID-19. This table comes from immunoSEQ multiplex PCR, and its TCRdb copy is limited to in-frame clones, with some not included. This table has around 200,000 clones, around 85% appearing once. The TCR sequence derives from a woman aged 45-59 years in a cohort exposed to, infected with or recovered from COVID-19 (not recorded which). The specimen was PBMCs or T cells enriched from blood (not recorded which). The chain recombines TRBV7-2 with TRBJ1-2; D is perhaps TRBD1 (5 bases). The CDR3 protein is CASSWRDQGGYTF. The CDR3 DNA is TGTGCCAGCAGCTGGAGGGACCAAGGGGGCTACACCTTC.